The entry that follows covers one T cell receptor beta chain sequence. As yet, its antigen is unknown. The method was immunoSEQ multiplex PCR; TCRdb's version includes in-frame clones alone and lacks a portion of them. In the table there are tens of thousands of clones, under 90% of which are singletons. This sample was included in a study of a mutant IDH1 vaccine in newly diagnosed glioma. About the study: Vaccination followed radiotherapy alone by 4-6 weeks, or accompanied temozolomide cycles. Males made up approximately 60% and females about 38% of treated patients, whose mean age was roughly 40 years. Findings of the study overall: Altogether, 93.3% of patients exhibited vaccine-induced immune responses.

The time point was: week 11, during vaccination. Doses comprised 300 ug of mutant IDH1 20-mer peptide each, plus topical imiquimod. Newly diagnosed WHO grade 3 or 4 IDH1-mutant, ATRX-lost astrocytomas were identified in the donors. CDR3 length: 14 amino acids. Between the trimmed V and J ends, which lost 2 bases and 7 bases, there was a span of 14 bases. Germline V gene data show CDR1 as MDHEN and CDR2 as SYDVKM. V and J are TRBV28 and TRBJ1-2; D is uncertain. This material consisted of PBMCs, taken from a glioma patient whose treatment included an IDH1 peptide vaccine. This receptor was taken from a man aged 45 to 65 with glioma. The CDR3 is CASSLVDGDFGYTF. CDR3 nucleotide sequence: TGTGCCAGCAGTTTAGTCGACGGCGACTTTGGCTACACCTTC.